Included here is one TCR beta chain sequence, with context. This clonotype has at least ten counts. No cognate antigen has been identified for it. It has no much larger one-base neighbor in the sample; base qualities were not kept. This record belongs to a study of naive and memory T cell subsets (TCRdb year 2017). In terms of the full investigation: An open-source, UMI-based TCR alpha and beta sequencing pipeline was applied to sorted naive and memory peripheral blood T cell subsets. RNA was DNase-treated and reverse transcribed with TCR constant-region primers, mostly using SuperScript III. The functional CMV T cell responses agreed completely with IgG serology results. Here is what the overall study found, with its caveats: Gini index rose and Shannon and inverse Simpson diversity fell from naive through CM, EM and EMRA in both CD4 and CD8 cells. RNA-based TCR counts may be influenced by expression changes linked to T cell activation and differentiation. TCR abundance followed a power law with an exponent that was different for naive and memory subsets but consistent across the three individuals. Naive repertoires, especially CD8, contained a few larger clonotypes, possibly memory cells re-expressing CD45RA. The repertoire findings for the naive and memory subsets could not be validated, as no ground truth was available. Single alpha or beta chain sequences, rather than paired alpha/beta receptors, were used to define clonotypes. Once error correction was done, more than 90% of naive TCR sequences showed up just once, which made the naive abundance distributions much steeper than those of the memory subsets.

From the second PCR step on, the TCR alpha and beta chain libraries were amplified in separate reactions. CMV status of each donor was established by measuring IFNgamma production from CD4+ T cells after fresh PBMCs were stimulated overnight with CMV viral lysate. CD4 T cells were positively selected with Miltenyi beads, followed by positive selection of CD8 T cells from the CD4-negative fraction. Cells were stained for CD3, CD4, CD8, CD45RA, CD27 and a live/dead dye and were sorted on a BD Aria II into four subsets based on CD45RA and CD27. Blood was obtained from three healthy volunteers, and the blood from each volunteer was fractionated into CD4 and CD8 T cells and subsequently into four differentiation subsets. Around 120 ml of peripheral blood was collected from each donor, and PBMC were isolated by Ficoll-Paque PLUS density-gradient centrifugation. Sorted cells were lysed in RLT buffer, after which RNA was extracted using a Qiagen RNeasy kit and stored at -80 degrees C.

The library was obtained by UMI-ligation and nested PCR. The beta constant-region primer was an equimolar mix of two oligonucleotides covering both TRBC1 and TRBC2. A single-stranded oligonucleotide carrying the SP2 primer and a 12-nucleotide UMI was ligated to the 3' end of the cDNA by T4 RNA ligase 1. Four rounds of PCR, combining the SP2 primer with nested alpha and beta constant-region primers, were used to amplify the ligated cDNA. Incubation of the ligation reaction lasted 20-24 hours at 16 degrees C. To avoid over-amplification, PCR2 was usually performed as a SYBR Green qPCR and halted once a predetermined threshold was reached. Apart from the first purification, every purification step used Agencourt AMPure XP magnetic beads. Library quantification was done by Qubit, followed by a TapeStation check on which the main peak was expected at around 650 bp. Pooled libraries were sequenced on an Illumina MiSeq using v2 2x251 paired-end kits, and typically 1-2 million reads were obtained per sample. Each sample library was pooled at approximately 3.7 nM, and about 4.5-7.5% PhiX was included to improve cluster recognition. The source study handled its data this way. V and J genes were assigned to Demultiplexor-processed FASTQ reads by Decombinator through tag matching, with a single base-pair mismatch being allowed. By using UMIs, Collapsinator corrected both sequencing errors and the frequency errors caused by PCR heterogeneity. TCRs were translated and CDR3s were extracted from the conserved cysteine to the FGXG phenylalanine by CDR3Translator, with non-productive sequences being flagged. Repertoires were subsampled to equal numbers of UMI-defined TCRs before Gini, Shannon entropy and inverse Simpson indices were calculated. Within the linear range, a power law was fitted to clonotype abundance distributions using maximum likelihood. When run on a single naive CD8 sample, MIGEC and the pipeline yielded similar UMI counts, similar unique TCR numbers and similar clonal distributions. In one analysis, naive TCRs that were also found in any memory subset of the same donor were excluded from the naive repertoire. A set of several thousand CMV-associated CDR3 sequences, compiled from VDJdb and a published dataset, was used to search the repertoires. Through fastp at Q25 and MiXCR, TCRdb rebuilt clones from the public reads, retaining in-frame beta chains. CDR3 protein sequences are deduplicated, and each keeps its most common genes and DNA. TCRdb's processing, not the authors', yielded these V and J calls. The sample table records under 150,000 distinct CDR3 sequences; about 17% of these occur just once. More than 0.13% of the sample belongs to the ten largest clones.

Between the V and J ends, shortened by 2 bases and 6 bases respectively, the junction contains 12 bases. The germline V gene supplies CDR1 SGHTA and CDR2 FQGNSA. The CDR3, cysteine through phenylalanine, is 14 amino acids long. The DNA shown is the 42-base CDR3, in frame from base 1. The sequence is built from TRBV7-2 and TRBJ2-3; the D gene remains uncertain. Sequencing used naive CD4+ T cells from blood. The label giving this sample's cell subset or site can be read as: naive T cells, CD45RA high CD27+. The receptor comes from a human donor in good health. The encoded CDR3 is CASSLSGVSDTQYF. The nucleotides are TGTGCCAGCAGCTTATCGGGTGTTTCTGATACGCAGTATTTT.